These T cell receptor beta chains were read from a single sample in a study of cytomegalovirus exposure and HLA in healthy donors. The data were produced by immunoSEQ multiplex PCR, yet TCRdb's version contains in-frame clones alone and is incomplete. Of 100,000 to 150,000 clones listed, 79% were seen once; the top ten hold 1.5% to 2.5%. The source material was PBMCs. Receptors were obtained from a man aged 18 to 29 in good health and CMV-seronegative. Both conserved end residues are part of each CDR3. Fields, in order: CDR3 protein, CDR3 DNA, clone size, D gene, J gene, V gene. D genes are given only for firm matches. Some rows mark clone size as missing; the rest say once, few, many or name a class of expanded clone.

CASRAAGGLFVEQFF | TGTGCCAGCAGGGCAGCGGGAGGTCTATTCGTCGAGCAGTTCTTC | once | TRBD2 | TRBJ2-1 | TRBV5-4
CASTRDRVGEQYF | TGTGCCAGCACCCGGGACAGGGTTGGCGAGCAGTACTTC | - | TRBD1 | TRBJ2-7 | TRBV28
CASSPHGARRHEQYF | TGTGCCAGCAGTCCCCACGGAGCGCGCCGCCACGAGCAGTACTTC | - | - | TRBJ2-7 | TRBV28
CASSLLVGDHYGYTF | TGTGCCAGCAGCTTATTAGTCGGGGATCACTATGGCTACACCTTC | - | - | TRBJ1-2 | TRBV7-9
CASSFWWEGNSYNEQFF | TGTGCCAGCAGCTTTTGGTGGGAGGGTAACTCCTACAATGAGCAGTTCTTC | - | - | TRBJ2-1 | TRBV12-1
CASSYSGQGFEKLFF | TGTGCCAGCAGTTACTCGGGCCAGGGGTTTGAAAAACTGTTTTTT | - | - | TRBJ1-4 | TRBV6-6
CASSPGAGEGNTEAFF | TGCGCCAGCAGCCCTGGGGCGGGGGAGGGGAACACTGAAGCTTTCTTT | few | - | TRBJ1-1 | TRBV5-1
CASSVNSPDNTGELFF | TGTGCCAGCAGCGTAAACAGTCCTGATAACACCGGGGAGCTGTTTTTT | - | - | TRBJ2-2 | TRBV9
CASSLGGTGMCGYTF | TGTGCCAGCAGCTTAGGGGGGACAGGGATGTGTGGCTACACCTTC | - | TRBD1 | TRBJ1-2 | TRBV7-2
CASSPPTGLGGYTF | TGTGCCAGCTCACCACCCACGGGGTTGGGAGGCTACACCTTC | - | - | TRBJ1-2 | TRBV18
CASMGQGETQYF | TGTGCTTCTATGGGGCAGGGTGAGACCCAGTACTTC | - | - | TRBJ2-5 | TRBV25-1
CASDSNFYYGYTF | TGTGCCAGCGACTCTAATTTTTACTATGGCTACACCTTC | - | - | TRBJ1-2 | TRBV6-5
CASRHPAGTSGSGSQYF | TGTGCCAGCAGACACCCGGCCGGGACTAGCGGGAGCGGGTCCCAGTACTTC | - | TRBD2 | TRBJ2-5 | TRBV11-2
CASSDRDTNTGELFF | TGTGCCAGCAGTGACAGGGACACTAACACCGGGGAGCTGTTTTTT | - | TRBD1 | TRBJ2-2 | TRBV27
CASSQGTVLSYEQYF | TGTGCCAGCAGCCAGGGGACAGTCCTCTCCTACGAGCAGTACTTC | - | TRBD1 | TRBJ2-7 | TRBV6-1
CASSLGGENEQFF | TGTGCCAGCAGTCTTGGCGGAGAGAATGAGCAGTTCTTC | few | - | TRBJ2-1 | TRBV6-4
CASTLFGELFF | TGTGCCAGCACCCTCTTCGGGGAGCTGTTTTTT | - | - | TRBJ2-2 | TRBV5-5
CASGRGQVGEQYF | TGTGCCAGCGGTCGGGGACAGGTGGGCGAGCAGTACTTC | - | TRBD1 | TRBJ2-7 | TRBV6-6
CASSVTEKNTEAFF | TGTGCCAGCAGTGTTACAGAGAAGAACACTGAAGCTTTCTTT | - | - | TRBJ1-1 | TRBV2
CSVGSPSGMSLEQFF | TGCAGCGTTGGAAGTCCCAGCGGGATGTCCTTGGAGCAGTTCTTC | - | TRBD2 | TRBJ2-1 | TRBV29-1
CASSHVGLAGEQYF | TGCGCCAGCAGCCACGTAGGACTAGCGGGGGAGCAGTACTTC | few | TRBD2 | TRBJ2-7 | TRBV4-1
CASSADRSTGELFF | TGTGCCAGCAGCGCGGACAGAAGCACCGGGGAGCTGTTTTTT | once | - | TRBJ2-2 | TRBV7-9
CASRRGRQGVEWRGYTF | TGTGCCAGCAGGCGTGGGAGACAGGGGGTCGAGTGGCGTGGCTACACCTTC | - | TRBD1 | TRBJ1-2 | TRBV28
CASSLEATSWPQHF | TGTGCCAGCAGTTTAGAGGCCACATCCTGGCCCCAGCATTTT | - | - | TRBJ1-5 | TRBV28
CASSQDWSIGGEQFF | TGTGCCAGCAGCCAAGATTGGAGCATCGGGGGTGAGCAGTTCTTC | - | - | TRBJ2-1 | TRBV4-2
CATDSGGGEQYF | TGTGCCACCGACTCGGGAGGAGGCGAGCAGTACTTC | - | TRBD2 | TRBJ2-7 | TRBV7-9
CASSQMGQPGGTQYF | TGTGCCAGCAGCCAAATGGGACAGCCCGGGGGGACCCAGTACTTC | - | - | TRBJ2-5 | TRBV16
CATTNRDPKLNEQFF | TGTGCCACCACAAACCGGGATCCTAAGTTGAATGAGCAGTTCTTC | - | - | TRBJ2-1 | TRBV7-9
CASRWGVMNTEAFF | TGTGCCAGCCGTTGGGGGGTGATGAACACTGAAGCTTTCTTT | - | - | TRBJ1-1 | TRBV28
CASSPWRTGAYEQYF | TGTGCCAGCTCACCCTGGAGGACAGGTGCGTACGAGCAGTACTTC | - | TRBD1 | TRBJ2-7 | TRBV18
CASSAPPGVSSYEQYF | TGCGCCAGCAGTGCTCCTCCAGGGGTCTCCTCCTACGAGCAGTACTTC | - | - | TRBJ2-7 | TRBV10-2
CASSYSRSGNAEAFF | TGTGCCAGCAGTTACTCGCGGAGCGGAAACGCTGAAGCTTTCTTT | few | - | TRBJ1-1 | TRBV6-5
CASSPIDRPRSGNTIYF | TGTGCCAGCTCACCCATTGACAGGCCGCGCTCTGGAAACACCATATATTTT | - | - | TRBJ1-3 | TRBV18
CASSRRLASTGELFF | TGTGCCAGCAGTCGACGACTAGCGAGCACCGGGGAGCTGTTTTTT | - | TRBD2 | TRBJ2-2 | TRBV28
CASILSGANVLTF | TGTGCCAGCATCCTCTCTGGGGCCAACGTCCTGACTTTC | - | - | TRBJ2-6 | TRBV6-1
CASSRGTGESSLHF | TGTGCCAGCAGCCGAGGTACAGGGGAATCATCCCTCCACTTT | once | TRBD1 | TRBJ1-6 | TRBV9
CASNSGLAGRGDEQFF | TGTGCCAGCAATTCGGGACTAGCGGGAAGGGGCGATGAGCAGTTCTTC | - | TRBD2 | TRBJ2-1 | TRBV28
CASSPTGLAGGETQYF | TGTGCCAGCTCACCGACGGGGCTAGCGGGAGGAGAGACCCAGTACTTC | - | TRBD2 | TRBJ2-5 | TRBV18
CSSSSTSGKFSYEQYF | TGTTCCAGCAGCTCGACTAGCGGGAAGTTCTCCTACGAGCAGTACTTC | - | TRBD2 | TRBJ2-7 | TRBV7-9
CASSPDGNYGYTF | TGTGCCAGCAGCCCCGACGGGAACTATGGCTACACCTTC | - | - | TRBJ1-2 | TRBV5-6
CASSGPLLLTIYNEQFF | TGTGCCAGCAGTGGCCCTCTCCTACTGACTATCTACAATGAGCAGTTCTTC | - | - | TRBJ2-1 | TRBV2
CASSPRQGPFYEQYF | TGTGCCAGCAGCCCGAGACAGGGGCCCTTCTACGAGCAGTACTTC | - | TRBD1 | TRBJ2-7 | TRBV5-8
CASSNRVRYGYTF | TGTGCCAGCAGTAACAGGGTTCGCTATGGCTACACCTTC | - | - | TRBJ1-2 | TRBV27
CAWTQGMNTEAFF | TGTGCCTGGACCCAGGGGATGAACACTGAAGCTTTCTTT | few | - | TRBJ1-1 | TRBV30
CASQEIGRGPQHF | TGTGCCAGCCAGGAGATCGGGCGGGGGCCCCAGCATTTT | - | - | TRBJ1-5 | TRBV27
CASSPRGMVAGGFGELFF | TGTGCCAGCAGCCCTAGAGGGATGGTAGCGGGAGGCTTCGGGGAGCTGTTTTTT | few | TRBD2 | TRBJ2-2 | TRBV4-2
CASSQQQGKFTEAFF | TGCGCCAGCAGCCAACAGCAGGGAAAGTTCACTGAAGCTTTCTTT | - | - | TRBJ1-1 | TRBV4-1
CAWRGRGAGELFF | TGTGCCTGGAGGGGGCGGGGAGCCGGGGAGCTGTTTTTT | - | - | TRBJ2-2 | TRBV30
CAWSKITGTSGYNEQFF | TGTGCCTGGAGTAAAATTACTGGGACTAGCGGATACAATGAGCAGTTCTTC | - | TRBD2 | TRBJ2-1 | TRBV30
CASSTDRIGNYGYTF | TGCGCCAGCAGTACGGACAGGATAGGGAACTATGGCTACACCTTC | once | TRBD1 | TRBJ1-2 | TRBV5-1
CASSLGGHNQPQHF | TGTGCCAGCAGCTTGGGGGGGCACAATCAGCCCCAGCATTTT | few | - | TRBJ1-5 | TRBV5-4
CASRDSYQPQHF | TGTGCCAGCAGGGACAGTTATCAGCCCCAGCATTTT | - | - | TRBJ1-5 | TRBV28
CAWATISIGAITDTQYF | TGTGCCTGGGCCACAATTTCGATAGGGGCGATCACAGATACGCAGTATTTT | - | - | TRBJ2-3 | TRBV30
CASSGSLTSGRSYEQYF | TGTGCCAGCAGTGGAAGTCTGACTAGCGGGAGAAGTTACGAGCAGTACTTC | - | TRBD2 | TRBJ2-7 | TRBV6-1
CASSFADTQYF | TGTGCCAGCAGCTTTGCGGATACGCAGTATTTT | - | - | TRBJ2-3 | TRBV7-9
CASNSLAANSPLHF | TGTGCCAGCAACTCCCTGGCAGCGAATTCACCCCTCCACTTT | few | - | TRBJ1-6 | TRBV27
CASNQQGAGAGELFF | TGTGCCAGCAACCAACAGGGGGCAGGGGCCGGGGAGCTGTTTTTT | - | TRBD1 | TRBJ2-2 | TRBV28
CASSLRDRGLGSYNSPLHF | TGTGCCAGCAGCCTTCGGGACAGGGGATTGGGCTCCTATAATTCACCCCTCCACTTT | - | TRBD1 | TRBJ1-6 | TRBV14
CASSFGTSARNEQFF | TGCGCCAGCAGCTTCGGGACTAGCGCCCGCAATGAGCAGTTCTTC | - | TRBD2 | TRBJ2-1 | TRBV5-1